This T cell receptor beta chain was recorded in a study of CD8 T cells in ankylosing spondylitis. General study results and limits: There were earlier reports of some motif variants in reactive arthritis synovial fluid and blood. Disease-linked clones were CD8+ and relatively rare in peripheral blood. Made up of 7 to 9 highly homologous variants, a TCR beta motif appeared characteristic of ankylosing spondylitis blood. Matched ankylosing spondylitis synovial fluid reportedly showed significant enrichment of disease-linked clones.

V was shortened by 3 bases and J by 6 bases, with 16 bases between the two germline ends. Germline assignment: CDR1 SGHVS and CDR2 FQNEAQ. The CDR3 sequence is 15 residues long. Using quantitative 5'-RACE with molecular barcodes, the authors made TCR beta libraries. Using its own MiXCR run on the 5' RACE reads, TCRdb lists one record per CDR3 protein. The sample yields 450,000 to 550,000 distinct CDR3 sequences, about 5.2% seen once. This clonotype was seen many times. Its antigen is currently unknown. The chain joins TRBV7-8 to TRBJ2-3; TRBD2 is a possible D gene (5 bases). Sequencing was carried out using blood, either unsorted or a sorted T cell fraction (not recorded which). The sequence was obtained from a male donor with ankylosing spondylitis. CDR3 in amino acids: CASSLRAQTGDTQYF. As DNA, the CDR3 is TGTGCCAGCAGCTTGAGGGCACAAACGGGCGATACGCAGTATTTT.